This TCR beta chain came from a study of regulatory T cells in long-lasting Graves disease. CDR3 size: 17 residues. V shed 4 bases and J 7 bases; nucleotides not matched to a gene: 17. CDR1 and CDR2 (germline): KGHDR, SFDVKD. HTBI primers from iRepertoire and Arm-PCR of CDR3 regions yielded the TCR beta libraries. In the original analysis: Looking across samples, the authors found approximately 60 TRBV and some 13 TRBJ segments. Via MiXCR, TCRdb re-called the multiplex PCR reads, giving one row per CDR3 protein. TCRdb's processing, not the authors', yielded these V and J calls. Among around 300,000 distinct CDR3 sequences listed, 20% to 25% were seen once. Time point reported: persistent/refractory GD, antithyroid drugs over 5 years with positive TRAb. The TCR library was made from RNA that had been extracted from PBMCs in TRIzol. Many counts were recorded for this clonotype. Antigen: not known. Overall study results and limits: Persistent disease showed a preference for TRBV28, TRBJ1-2 and TRBJ2-5. Graves' patients with persistent disease showed TCR diversity lower than patients newly diagnosed.

This TCR came from a female donor with Graves disease. This chain uses TRBV24-1 with TRBJ2-5; TRBD1 matches 7 bases. The sequences come from peripheral blood mononuclear cells (PBMCs), collected when the disease was refractory, from a patient treated with antithyroid drugs. The CDR3 DNA reads as TGTGCCACCAGTGACAACACCGGGACAGACCCCCAACTGACCCAGTACTTC. Its protein product is CATSDNTGTDPQLTQYF.